Below are 9 T cell receptor beta chains sequenced from a single sample in a study of cytomegalovirus exposure and HLA in healthy donors. The study ran its PCR with 60 Vbeta and 13 Jbeta primers. Sequencing was performed with immunoSEQ multiplex PCR; in TCRdb, only in-frame clones are kept and a portion is missing. The sample records about 120,000 clones, about 8.6% being singletons. The specimen was PBMCs. Receptors were obtained from a woman aged 40 to 50 in good health and CMV-seropositive.

This CDR3 is CASSPLGQGDTEAFF. Written as DNA, the CDR3 is TGTGCCAGCAGCCCCCTGGGACAGGGGGACACTGAAGCTTTCTTT. The chain is built from TRBV9 and TRBJ1-1, with 11 nucleotides matching TRBD1. This CDR3 is 15 amino acids long. The germline V gene has CDR1 SGDLS and CDR2 YYNGEE. J lost 3 bases, V lost 4 bases, and 5 bases had no gene match.

This clone was counted only a few times. The gene calls are TRBV6-1 and TRBJ1-5; the match to TRBD1 covers 10 bases. Trimming removed 4 bases from V and 6 bases from J; junction bases left unmatched: 9. This CDR3 spans 16 amino acids. Per the germline V gene, CDR1 is MNHNS and CDR2 is SASEGT. CDR3 DNA: TGTGCCAGCAGTGGCCGCTGGGGACAGGGGCTTCAGCCCCAGCATTTT. Translated: CASSGRWGQGLQPQHF.

The genes are TRBV19 and TRBJ2-1; D is possibly TRBD1 (6 bases). This CDR3 comprises 11 residues. Germline values: CDR1 LNHDA, CDR2 SQIVND (reference sequence). V lost 5 bases and J lost 11, with 10 bases in between. The CDR3 loop is CASSLGHQQFF. CDR3 in DNA: TGTGCCAGTAGTCTGGGACACCAGCAGTTCTTC. The variable domain in full, completed from reference TRBV19 and TRBJ2-1, reads DGGITQSPKYLFRKEGQNVTLSCEQNLNHDAMYWYRQDPGQGLRLIYYSQIVNDFQKGDIAEGYSVSREKKESFPLTVTSAQKNPTAFYLCASSLGHQQFFGPGTRLTVL.

This clone was seen only a few times. The chain carries TRBV5-8 and TRBJ2-7, with 8 bases that match TRBD1. CDR3 size: 15 residues. In germline, CDR1 is SGHTS, CDR2 YDEGEE. With 2 bases clipped from V and 2 bases from J, the junction kept 6 bases outside the gene matches. The CDR3: CASSFAGTGTYEQYF. For the CDR3, the DNA is TGTGCCAGCAGCTTTGCGGGGACAGGTACCTACGAGCAGTACTTC. The full variable domain, in which reference TRBV5-8 and TRBJ2-7 provide the parts outside the CDR3, is EAGVTQSPTHLIKTRGQQATLRCSPISGHTSVYWYQQALGLGLQFLLWYDEGEERNRGNFPPRFSGRQFPNYSSELNVNALELEDSALYLCASSFAGTGTYEQYFGPGTRLTVT.

In its sample, this clone was seen a few times. The CDR3 DNA is TGTGCCAGCAGCCCCCCGGACAGACGGAATGAGCAGTTCTTC. The encoded protein is CASSPPDRRNEQFF. The gene calls are TRBV7-3 and TRBJ2-1; TRBD1 is a possible D gene (6 bases). The germline CDR1 and CDR2 sequences are SGHTA and FQGTGA. V was shortened by 5 bases and J by 7 bases, with 15 bases between the two germline ends. The CDR3 runs 14 residues.

This clone was seen a few times. The identical CDR3 is also encoded by other nucleotide sequences in the sample. The chain couples TRBV19 to TRBJ1-5; 11 bases agree with TRBD1. This CDR3 contains 14 residues. The V gene end was trimmed by 8 bases and the J gene end by 4 bases; junction bases not matched to a gene: 4. Germline CDR1 and CDR2: LNHDA and SQIVND (reference sequence). The DNA for the CDR3 is TGTGCCAGTTCCGGGACAGGGGGTAATCAGCCCCAGCATTTT. Encoded protein: CASSGTGGNQPQHF. The full variable domain, its missing parts supplied by reference TRBV19 and TRBJ1-5, is DGGITQSPKYLFRKEGQNVTLSCEQNLNHDAMYWYRQDPGQGLRLIYYSQIVNDFQKGDIAEGYSVSREKKESFPLTVTSAQKNPTAFYLCASSGTGGNQPQHFGDGTRLSIL.

The chain joins TRBV5-4 to TRBJ1-4; 8 nucleotides line up with TRBD1. Germline assignment: CDR1 SGHNT and CDR2 YYREEE (reference sequence). The V segment lost 0 bases and the J segment 5 bases; nucleotides outside the gene matches: 6. This CDR3 spans 16 amino acids. CDR3 amino acids: CASSLGSRTGNEKLFF. The CDR3 DNA reads TGTGCCAGCAGCTTGGGGTCTCGGACAGGGAATGAAAAACTGTTTTTT.

This clone was seen more than once but under ten times. The chain joins TRBV7-9 to TRBJ1-6; 8 nucleotides match TRBD1. Germline loops: CDR1 SEHNR, CDR2 FQNEAQ (reference sequence). The trim removed 5 bases at V and 3 bases at J, leaving 3 bases unmatched. CDR3 length: 15 amino acids. CDR3 DNA sequence: TGTGCCAGCAGCCCGGGGACAGGCTATAATTCACCCCTCCACTTT. Residues: CASSPGTGYNSPLHF.

In this sample, this clone turned up a few times. The chain combines TRBV30 with TRBJ1-1; 8 bases fit TRBD1. Per the germline V gene, CDR1 is GTSNPN and CDR2 is SVGIG (reference sequence). The CDR3 has 15 residues. J gave up 6 bases and V 0 bases, and 9 bases lay outside the gene matches. The CDR3 DNA follows: TGTGCCTGGAGTGTTTCCGGCAGGGGGCTCGCTGAAGCTTTCTTT. This sequence encodes CAWSVSGRGLAEAFF.